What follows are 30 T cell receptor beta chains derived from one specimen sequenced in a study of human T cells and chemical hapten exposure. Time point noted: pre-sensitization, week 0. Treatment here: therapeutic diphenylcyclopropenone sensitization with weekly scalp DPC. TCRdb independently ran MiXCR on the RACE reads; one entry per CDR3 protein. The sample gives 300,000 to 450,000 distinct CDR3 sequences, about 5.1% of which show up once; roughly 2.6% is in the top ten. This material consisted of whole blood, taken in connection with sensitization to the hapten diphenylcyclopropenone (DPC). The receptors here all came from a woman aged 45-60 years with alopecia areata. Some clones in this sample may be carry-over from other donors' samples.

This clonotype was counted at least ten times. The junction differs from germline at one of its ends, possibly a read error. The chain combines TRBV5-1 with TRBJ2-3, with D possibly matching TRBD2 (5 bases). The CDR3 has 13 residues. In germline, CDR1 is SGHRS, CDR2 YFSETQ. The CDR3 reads CASSPGGTDTQYF. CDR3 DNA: TGTGCCAGCAGCCCCGGGGGCACAGATACGCAGTATTTT.

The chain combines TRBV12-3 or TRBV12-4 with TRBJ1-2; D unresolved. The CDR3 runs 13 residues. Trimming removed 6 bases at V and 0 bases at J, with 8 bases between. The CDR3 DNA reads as TGTGCCAGCAGGGACGTTACTAACTATGGCTACACCTTC. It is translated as CASRDVTNYGYTF.

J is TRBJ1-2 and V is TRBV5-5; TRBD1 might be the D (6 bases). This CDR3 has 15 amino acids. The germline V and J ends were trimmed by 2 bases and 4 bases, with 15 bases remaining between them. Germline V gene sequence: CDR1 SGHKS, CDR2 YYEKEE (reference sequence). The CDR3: CASSLVEGEFYGYTF. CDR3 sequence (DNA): TGTGCCAGCAGCTTAGTCGAGGGGGAGTTCTATGGCTACACCTTC.

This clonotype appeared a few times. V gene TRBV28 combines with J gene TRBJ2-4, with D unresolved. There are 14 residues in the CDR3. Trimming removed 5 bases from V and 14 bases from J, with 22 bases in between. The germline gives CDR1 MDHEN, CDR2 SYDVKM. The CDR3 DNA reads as TGTGCCAGCAGTCTTTCTACCGAGCGTGGTACCAAGTACTTC. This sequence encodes CASSLSTERGTKYF.

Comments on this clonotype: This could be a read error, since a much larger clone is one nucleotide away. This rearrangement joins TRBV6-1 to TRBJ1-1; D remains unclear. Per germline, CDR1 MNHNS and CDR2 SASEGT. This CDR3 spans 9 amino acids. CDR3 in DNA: TGTGCCAGCAGTGAGACAAGGCTCTTT. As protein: CASSETRLF.

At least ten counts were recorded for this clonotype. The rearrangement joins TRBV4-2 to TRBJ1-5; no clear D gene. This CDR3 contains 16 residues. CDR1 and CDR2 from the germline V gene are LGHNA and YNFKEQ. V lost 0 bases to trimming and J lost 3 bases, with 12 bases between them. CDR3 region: CASSQDLSFFNQPQHF. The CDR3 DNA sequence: TGTGCCAGCAGCCAAGATCTCAGTTTCTTCAATCAGCCCCAGCATTTT.

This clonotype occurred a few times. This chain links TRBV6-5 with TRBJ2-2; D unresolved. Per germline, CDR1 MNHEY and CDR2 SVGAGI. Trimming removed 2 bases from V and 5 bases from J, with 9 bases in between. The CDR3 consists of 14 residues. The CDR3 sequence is CASSYARDTGELFF. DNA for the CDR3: TGTGCCAGCAGTTACGCTCGAGATACCGGGGAGCTGTTTTTT.

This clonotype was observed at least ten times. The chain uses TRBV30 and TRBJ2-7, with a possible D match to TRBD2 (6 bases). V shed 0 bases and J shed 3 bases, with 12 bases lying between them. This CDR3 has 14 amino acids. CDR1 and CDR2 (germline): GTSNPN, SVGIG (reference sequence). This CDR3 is CAWSVGGEIYEQYF. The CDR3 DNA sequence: TGTGCCTGGAGTGTCGGAGGGGAGATCTACGAGCAGTACTTC.

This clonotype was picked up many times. CDR3: CASSQLSNQPQHF. CDR3 bases: TGTGCCAGCAGTCAACTGAGCAATCAGCCCCAGCATTTT. This rearrangement joins TRBV6-6 to TRBJ1-5; D unclear. This CDR3 has 13 amino acids. V lost 5 bases and J 1 base, leaving 6 bases between the germline ends. The germline V gene has CDR1 MNHNY and CDR2 SVGAGI (reference sequence).

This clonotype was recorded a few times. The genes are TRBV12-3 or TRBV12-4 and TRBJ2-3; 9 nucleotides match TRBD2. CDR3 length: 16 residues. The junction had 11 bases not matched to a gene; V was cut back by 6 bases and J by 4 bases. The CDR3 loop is CASSTGTSPKSDTQYF. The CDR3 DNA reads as TGTGCCAGCAGCACCGGGACTAGCCCGAAGTCAGATACGCAGTATTTT.

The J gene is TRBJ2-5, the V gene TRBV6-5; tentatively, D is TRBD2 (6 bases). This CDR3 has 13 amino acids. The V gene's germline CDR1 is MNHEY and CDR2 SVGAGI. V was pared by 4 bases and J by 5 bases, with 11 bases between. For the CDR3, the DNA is TGTGCCAGCAGTTGGCGGGGAGAGGAGACCCAGTACTTC. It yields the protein CASSWRGEETQYF.

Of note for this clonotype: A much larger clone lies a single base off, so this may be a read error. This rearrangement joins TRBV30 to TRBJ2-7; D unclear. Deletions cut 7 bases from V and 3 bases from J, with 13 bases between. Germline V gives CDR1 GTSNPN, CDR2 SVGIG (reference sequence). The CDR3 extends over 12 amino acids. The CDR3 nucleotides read TGTGCCTACGGGTCTCCCGGCTACGAGCAGTACTTC. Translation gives CAYGSPGYEQYF. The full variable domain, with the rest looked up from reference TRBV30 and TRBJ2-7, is SQTIHQWPATLVQPVGSPLSLECTVEGTSNPNLYWYRQAAGRGLQLLFYSVGIGQISSEVPQNLSASRPQDRQFILSSKKLLLSDSGFYLCAYGSPGYEQYFGPGTRLTVT.

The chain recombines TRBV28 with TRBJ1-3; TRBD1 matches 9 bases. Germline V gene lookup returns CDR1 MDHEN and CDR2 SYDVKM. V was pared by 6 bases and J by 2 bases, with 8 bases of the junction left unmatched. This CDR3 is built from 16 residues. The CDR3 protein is CASSPGTGRPGNTIYF. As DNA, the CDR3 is TGTGCCAGCAGCCCCGGGACAGGGCGTCCTGGAAACACCATATATTTT.

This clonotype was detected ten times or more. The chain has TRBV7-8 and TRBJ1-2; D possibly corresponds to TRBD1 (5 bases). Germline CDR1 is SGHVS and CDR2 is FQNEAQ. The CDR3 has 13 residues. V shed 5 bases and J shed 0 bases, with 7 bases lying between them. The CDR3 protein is CASSATANYGYTF. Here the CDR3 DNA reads TGTGCCAGCAGCGCGACAGCTAACTATGGCTACACCTTC.

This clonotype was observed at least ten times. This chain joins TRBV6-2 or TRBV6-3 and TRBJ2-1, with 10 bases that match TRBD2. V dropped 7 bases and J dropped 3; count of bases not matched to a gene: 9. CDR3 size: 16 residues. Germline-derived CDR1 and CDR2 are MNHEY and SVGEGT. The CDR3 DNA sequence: TGTGCCAGCAAACCTCCGGGACTAGCGAGCTACAATGAGCAGTTCTTC. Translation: CASKPPGLASYNEQFF.

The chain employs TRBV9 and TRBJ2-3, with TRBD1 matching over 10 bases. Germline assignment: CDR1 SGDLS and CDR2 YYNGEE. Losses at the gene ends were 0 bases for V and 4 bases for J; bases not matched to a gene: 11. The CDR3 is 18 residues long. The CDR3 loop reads CASSVDLTGGVLADTQYF. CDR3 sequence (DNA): TGTGCCAGCAGCGTAGACTTGACAGGGGGCGTCTTAGCAGATACGCAGTATTTT.

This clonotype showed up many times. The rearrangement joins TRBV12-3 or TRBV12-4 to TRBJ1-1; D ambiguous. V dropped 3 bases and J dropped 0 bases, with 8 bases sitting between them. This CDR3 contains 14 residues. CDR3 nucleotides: TGTGCCAGCAGTTTCGGAGGGATGAACACTGAAGCTTTCTTT. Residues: CASSFGGMNTEAFF.

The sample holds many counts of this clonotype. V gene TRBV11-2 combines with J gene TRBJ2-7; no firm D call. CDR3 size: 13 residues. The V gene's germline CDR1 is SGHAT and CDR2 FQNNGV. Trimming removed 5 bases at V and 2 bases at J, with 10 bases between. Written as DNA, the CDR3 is TGTGCCAGCAGCCTTCAGACCGCCTACGAGCAGTACTTC. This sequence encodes CASSLQTAYEQYF.

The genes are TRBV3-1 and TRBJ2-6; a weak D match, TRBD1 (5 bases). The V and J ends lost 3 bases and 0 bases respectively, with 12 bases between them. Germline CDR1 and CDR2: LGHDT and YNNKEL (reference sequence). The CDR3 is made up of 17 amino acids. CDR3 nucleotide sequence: TGTGCCAGCAGCCAGGGGCGGACCTACTCTGGGGCCAACGTCCTGACTTTC. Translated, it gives CASSQGRTYSGANVLTF.

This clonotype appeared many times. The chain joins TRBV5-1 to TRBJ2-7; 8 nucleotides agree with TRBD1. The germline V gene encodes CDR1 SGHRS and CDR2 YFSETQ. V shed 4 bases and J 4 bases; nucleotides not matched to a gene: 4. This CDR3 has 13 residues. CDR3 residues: CASSEGTGYEQYF. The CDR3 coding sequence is TGCGCCAGCAGCGAAGGGACAGGTTACGAGCAGTACTTC.

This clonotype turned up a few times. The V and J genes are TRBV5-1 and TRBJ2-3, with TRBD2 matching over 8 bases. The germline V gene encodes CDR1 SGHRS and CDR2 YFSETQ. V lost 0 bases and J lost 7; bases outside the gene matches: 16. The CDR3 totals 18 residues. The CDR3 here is CASSLEILAGSTPNTQYF. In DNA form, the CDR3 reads TGCGCCAGCAGCTTGGAGATCCTAGCGGGTTCGACACCGAATACGCAGTATTTT.

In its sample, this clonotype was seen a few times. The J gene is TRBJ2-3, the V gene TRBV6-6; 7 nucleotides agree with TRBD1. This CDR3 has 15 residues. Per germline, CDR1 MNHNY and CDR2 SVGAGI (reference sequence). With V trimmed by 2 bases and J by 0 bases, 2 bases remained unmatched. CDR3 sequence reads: CASSYLGQSTDTQYF. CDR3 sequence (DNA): TGTGCCAGCAGTTACCTGGGACAGAGCACAGATACGCAGTATTTT.

CDR3 in DNA: TGTGCCACCAACGCGGTCGCGGGGAACACTGAAGCTTTCTTT. Amino acid sequence: CATNAVAGNTEAFF. The V call is TRBV6-6, the J call TRBJ1-1; D call uncertain. Deletions cut 10 bases from V and 1 base from J, with 16 bases between. The CDR3 totals 14 residues. The germline gives CDR1 MNHNY, CDR2 SVGAGI (reference sequence).

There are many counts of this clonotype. The CDR3 loop is CASRGLAGGQETQYF. CDR3 DNA: TGTGCCAGCAGGGGACTAGCGGGGGGCCAAGAGACCCAGTACTTC. The chain employs TRBV12-3 or TRBV12-4 and TRBJ2-5, with 15 bases matching TRBD2. The V gene end was trimmed by 6 bases and the J gene end by 1 base; junction bases not matched to a gene: 0. The CDR3 consists of 15 residues.

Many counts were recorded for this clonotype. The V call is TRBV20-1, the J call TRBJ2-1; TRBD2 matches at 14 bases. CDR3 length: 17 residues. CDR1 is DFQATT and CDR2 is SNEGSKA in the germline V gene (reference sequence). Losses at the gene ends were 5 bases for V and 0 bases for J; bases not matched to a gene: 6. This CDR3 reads CSAPGLAGGRSYNEQFF. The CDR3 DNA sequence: TGCAGTGCTCCCGGACTAGCGGGAGGCCGCTCCTACAATGAGCAGTTCTTC.

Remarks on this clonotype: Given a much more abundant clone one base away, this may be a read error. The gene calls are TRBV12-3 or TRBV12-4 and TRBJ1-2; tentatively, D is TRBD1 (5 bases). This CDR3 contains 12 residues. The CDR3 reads CASSLRQYGHTF. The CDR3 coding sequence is TGTGCCAGCAGCCTGCGACAGTATGGCCACACCTTC.

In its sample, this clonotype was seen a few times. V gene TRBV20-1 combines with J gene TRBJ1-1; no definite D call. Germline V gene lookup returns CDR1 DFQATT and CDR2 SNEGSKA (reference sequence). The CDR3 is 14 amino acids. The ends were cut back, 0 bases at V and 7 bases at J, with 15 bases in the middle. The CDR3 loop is CSARDLTWGGEAFF. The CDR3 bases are TGCAGTGCTAGAGATTTGACATGGGGAGGTGAAGCTTTCTTT.

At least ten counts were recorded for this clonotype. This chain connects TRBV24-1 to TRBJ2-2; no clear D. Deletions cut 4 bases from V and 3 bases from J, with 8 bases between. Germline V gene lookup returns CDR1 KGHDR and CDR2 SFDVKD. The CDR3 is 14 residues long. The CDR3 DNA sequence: TGTGCCACCAGTGAAAACACCGACACCGGGGAGCTGTTTTTT. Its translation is CATSENTDTGELFF.

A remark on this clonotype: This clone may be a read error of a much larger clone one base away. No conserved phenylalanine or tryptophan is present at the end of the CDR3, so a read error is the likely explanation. Here the CDR3 DNA reads TGTGCCAGCAGCTACCCCTTGGATGAGCAGTTCCTC. Its protein product is CASSYPLDEQFL. The chain carries TRBV12-3 or TRBV12-4 and TRBJ2-1; no firm D call. The CDR3 contains 12 residues. V was shortened by 6 bases and J by 8 bases, with 11 bases between the two germline ends.

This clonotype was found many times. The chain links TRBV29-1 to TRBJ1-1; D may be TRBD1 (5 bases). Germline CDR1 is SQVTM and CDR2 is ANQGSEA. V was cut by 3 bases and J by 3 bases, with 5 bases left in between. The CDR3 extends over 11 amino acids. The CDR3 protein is CSVEGDTEAFF. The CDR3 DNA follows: TGCAGCGTTGAGGGGGACACTGAAGCTTTCTTT.